What follows are 23 T cell receptor beta chains derived from one specimen sequenced in a study of T cell clones after liver transplantation. Profiling relied on immunoSEQ multiplex PCR, and the TCRdb table lists in-frame clones only, not all of them. In the table there are 70,000 or so clones, roughly nine tenths of which are singletons. The specimen comprised CD4+ T cells from blood, sampled before liver transplant. Receptors were obtained from a human donor who received a liver transplant.

This clone was detected only once. The rearrangement uses TRBV29-1 and TRBJ2-7; possibly TRBD1 or TRBD2 for D (7 bases each). The CDR3 totals 13 residues. Trimming shortened V by 4 bases and J by 6 bases, and 16 bases separated the two germline ends. From germline, CDR1 is SQVTM and CDR2 ANQGSEA. This CDR3 reads CSVVRQGGGEQYF. The CDR3, as DNA: TGCAGCGTTGTACGGCAGGGGGGGGGCGAGCAGTACTTC.

This clone was observed once. V usage is TRBV6-5 and J usage is TRBJ1-5; D gene ambiguous. Germline values: CDR1 MNHEY, CDR2 SVGAGI. Between the trimmed V and J ends, which lost 10 bases and 0 bases, there was a span of 16 bases. CDR3 length: 15 amino acids. The CDR3, as DNA: TGTGCCACCGGACCCGCAGCTTATAGCAATCAGCCCCAGCATTTT. Encoded protein: CATGPAAYSNQPQHF.

The V call is TRBV28, the J call TRBJ2-3, with 8 bases aligning to TRBD2. The J segment lost 4 bases and the V segment lost 3 bases, leaving 9 bases of the junction unmatched. CDR1 and CDR2 from the germline V gene are MDHEN and SYDVKM. The CDR3 extends over 16 amino acids. The CDR3 DNA reads as TGTGCCAGCAGTTTCCCGATAGCGGGATGGGCAGATACGCAGTATTTT. This gives the protein CASSFPIAGWADTQYF.

The rearrangement uses TRBV7-2 and TRBJ2-2; the D is unclear. CDR3 length: 14 residues. The V gene's germline CDR1 is SGHTA and CDR2 FQGNSA. Trimming removed 6 bases at V and 4 bases at J, with 12 bases between. CDR3 region: CASRTEFGTGELFF. In nucleotides, the CDR3 is TGTGCCAGCAGGACTGAGTTCGGCACCGGGGAGCTGTTTTTT.

Remarks on this clone: The sample carries other DNA sequences with the same CDR3. The chain is built from TRBV20-1 and TRBJ1-4; no reliable D call. V gave up 0 bases and J gave up 7 bases, with 3 bases separating them. The CDR3 has 11 amino acids. CDR1 and CDR2 from the germline V gene are DFQATT and SNEGSKA (reference sequence). CDR3 in amino acids: CSAREVEKLFF. In nucleotides, the CDR3 is TGCAGTGCTAGAGAAGTTGAAAAACTGTTTTTT.

The rearrangement joins TRBV7-8 to TRBJ1-1; TRBD1 might be the D (5 bases). The CDR3 has 13 residues. Germline-derived CDR1 and CDR2 are SGHVS and FQNEAQ. V lost 3 bases and J 4 bases, leaving 9 bases between the germline ends. The CDR3 nucleotides read TGTGCCAGCAGCTTTGACAGTTTCACTGAAGCTTTCTTT. Translation: CASSFDSFTEAFF. Full variable domain (missing parts from reference TRBV7-8 and TRBJ1-1): GAGVSQSPRYKVAKRGQDVALRCDPISGHVSLFWYQQALGQGPEFLTYFQNEAQLDKSGLPSDRFFAERPEGSVSTLKIQRTQQEDSAVYLCASSFDSFTEAFFGQGTRLTVV.

This chain connects TRBV2 to TRBJ2-7; no firm D call. The V gene lost 2 bases and the J gene lost 0 bases, with 11 bases spanning the gap. Germline lookup yields CDR1 SNHLY and CDR2 FYNNEI. This CDR3 is built from 15 residues. CDR3 protein: CASSEFVLTSYEQYF. The CDR3 nucleotides are TGTGCCAGCAGTGAATTTGTCCTCACCTCCTACGAGCAGTACTTC.

The chain combines TRBV30 with TRBJ1-1; 7 bases are a match to TRBD1. V dropped 2 bases and J dropped 11; count of bases not matched to a gene: 11. Germline CDR1 reads GTSNPN; CDR2 reads SVGIG (reference sequence). The CDR3 runs 13 residues. The CDR3 loop reads CAWSTDRAEAAFF. Here the CDR3 DNA reads TGTGCCTGGAGTACCGACAGGGCTGAGGCGGCTTTCTTT.

V usage is TRBV19 and J usage is TRBJ2-5; 8 bases match TRBD2. In germline, CDR1 is LNHDA, CDR2 SQIVND (reference sequence). V lost 6 bases and J lost 6; bases outside the gene matches: 9. The CDR3 covers 14 residues. The DNA for the CDR3 is TGTGCCAGTAGCGAGCGGGAGATGAAGAAGACCCAGTACTTC. Protein product: CASSEREMKKTQYF.

This clone was detected only once. The chain couples TRBV11-3 to TRBJ2-7, with 14 bases fitting TRBD2. Unmatched junction bases numbered 6, after V lost 5 bases and J lost 6 bases. Germline loops: CDR1 SGHNT, CDR2 YENEEA. The CDR3 loop spans 15 amino acids. The CDR3 loop reads CASSGLAGGLSEQYF. CDR3 in DNA: TGTGCCAGCAGCGGACTAGCGGGAGGTCTAAGCGAGCAGTACTTC.

The chain recombines TRBV6-1 with TRBJ2-2, with 7 bases that match TRBD1. The CDR3 totals 15 residues. Germline CDR1 MNHNS, CDR2 SASEGT. J lost 5 bases, V lost 3 bases, and 6 bases had no gene match. CDR3 loop: CASSDATGATGELFF. Written as DNA, the CDR3 is TGTGCCAGCAGTGATGCAACAGGGGCAACCGGGGAGCTGTTTTTT.

The chain recombines TRBV5-1 with TRBJ2-1; 7 bases align to TRBD2. With 0 bases clipped from V and 3 bases from J, the junction kept 3 bases outside the gene matches. The V gene's germline CDR1 is SGHRS and CDR2 YFSETQ. This CDR3 is 15 amino acids long. The CDR3 sequence: CASSLGLADYNEQFF. DNA of the CDR3: TGCGCCAGCAGCTTGGGTCTAGCGGACTACAATGAGCAGTTCTTC.

This rearrangement joins TRBV2 to TRBJ2-7; D unresolved. CDR3 length: 12 residues. V gave up 6 bases and J gave up 3 bases, with 9 bases separating them. Per germline, CDR1 SNHLY and CDR2 FYNNEI. The CDR3 sequence: CASRALFYEQYF. The CDR3 DNA reads as TGTGCCAGCAGAGCTCTTTTCTACGAGCAGTACTTC.

The rearrangement links TRBV7-2 to TRBJ2-1, with 12 bases identical to TRBD2. Looked up from germline, CDR1 is SGHTA and CDR2 is FQGNSA. CDR3 length: 15 residues. V lost 4 bases, J lost 5 bases, and 3 bases stayed unmatched. CDR3 nucleotide sequence: TGTGCCAGCAGCTCCCGGACTAGCGGGAACAATGAGCAGTTCTTC. As protein: CASSSRTSGNNEQFF.

V is TRBV5-6 and J is TRBJ1-5; 8 nucleotides agree with TRBD1. CDR1 and CDR2 from the germline V gene are SGHDT and YYEEEE. The V and J ends lost 7 bases and 4 bases, in that order; junction bases with no gene match: 7. The CDR3 contains 14 residues. As DNA, the CDR3 is TGTGCCAGCTCGGGACAGGCCCTAAATCAGCCCCAGCATTTT. It yields the protein CASSGQALNQPQHF.

This sequence joins TRBV7-3 and TRBJ2-3, with D possibly called TRBD1 or TRBD2 (5 bases each). This CDR3 comprises 13 residues. The germline V gene encodes CDR1 SGHTA and CDR2 FQGTGA. V shed 4 bases and J shed 6 bases, with 11 bases lying between them. DNA for the CDR3: TGTGCCAGCAGCTCCACCGGGACGGATACGCAGTATTTT. Translating gives CASSSTGTDTQYF.

As DNA, the CDR3 is TGCAGCGTAGGGACACCCTTTAAGAACACTGAAGCTTTCTTT. It yields the protein CSVGTPFKNTEAFF. This rearrangement joins TRBV29-1 to TRBJ1-1; a possible D gene is TRBD1 (6 bases). The length of the CDR3 is 14 residues. V dropped 6 bases and J dropped 1 base, with 15 bases sitting between them. CDR1 SQVTM and CDR2 ANQGSEA come from the germline V gene.

The rearrangement joins TRBV12-2 to TRBJ1-5; the table's D call, TRBD1, has no DNA check behind it. TRBV12-2 is designated a pseudogene. There are 13 residues in the CDR3. The DNA of the CDR3 is TGTGCAAGTCGCTCCCTGACAGTACAGCCCCAGCATTTT. It codes for CASRSLTVQPQHF.

The chain uses TRBV11-3 and TRBJ2-1; 14 bases are a match to TRBD2. The CDR3 covers 15 residues. V lost 4 bases and J lost 8; bases outside the gene matches: 4. Per germline, CDR1 SGHNT and CDR2 YENEEA. CDR3 nucleotide sequence: TGTGCCAGCAGCTCCGGGACTAGCGGGAGAGATGAGCAGTTCTTC. Its translation is CASSSGTSGRDEQFF.

CDR3 nucleotides: TGTGCTAGTGGTGGCAGTAAAAGATCAGATACGCAGTATTTT. Amino acid sequence: CASGGSKRSDTQYF. The chain is built from TRBV12-5 and TRBJ2-3; D gene unclear. The V gene lost 5 bases and the J gene lost 4 bases, with 13 bases spanning the gap. From germline, CDR1 is LGHNT and CDR2 FRNRAP. This CDR3 is 14 amino acids long.

The J gene is TRBJ1-2, the V gene TRBV6-6; 8 positions match TRBD1. Trimming at V came to 6 bases and at J to 4 bases, leaving 4 bases not matched to a gene. The CDR3 is made up of 13 amino acids. Looked up from germline, CDR1 is MNHNY and CDR2 is SVGAGI (reference sequence). Here the CDR3 reads CASSLDRAYGYTF. CDR3 DNA: TGTGCCAGCAGCCTGGACAGGGCCTATGGCTACACCTTC.

In this sample, this clone turned up a few times. This chain links TRBV29-1 with TRBJ2-7, with TRBD1 as a possible D gene (6 bases). The CDR3 has 12 residues. The V end was cut by 7 bases, the J end by 5 bases, with 15 bases between. In germline, CDR1 is SQVTM, CDR2 ANQGSEA. The CDR3 is CSATQGSHEQYF. CDR3 nucleotide sequence: TGCAGCGCTACACAGGGTAGCCACGAGCAGTACTTC.

In its sample, this clone was seen once. This chain connects TRBV5-1 to TRBJ1-4; TRBD1 might be the D (6 bases). This CDR3 comprises 13 residues. V was cut by 3 bases and J by 4 bases, with 7 bases left in between. Per germline, CDR1 SGHRS and CDR2 YFSETQ. The CDR3 reads CASSSQGNEKLFF. CDR3 in DNA: TGCGCCAGCAGCTCACAGGGTAATGAAAAACTGTTTTTT.